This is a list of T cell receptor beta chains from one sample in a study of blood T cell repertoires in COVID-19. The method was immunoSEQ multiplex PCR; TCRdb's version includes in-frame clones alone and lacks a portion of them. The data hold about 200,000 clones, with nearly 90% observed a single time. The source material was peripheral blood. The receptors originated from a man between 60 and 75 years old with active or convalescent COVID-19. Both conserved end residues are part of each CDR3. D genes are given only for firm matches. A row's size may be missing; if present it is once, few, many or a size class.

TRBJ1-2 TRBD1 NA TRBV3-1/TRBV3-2 TGTGCCAGCAGCCGGTGGGACAGGGGAGGTTCGGATGGCTACACCTTC CASSRWDRGGSDGYTF
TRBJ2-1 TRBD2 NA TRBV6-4 TGTGCCAGCAGTGACCGAGCGGGAGACTCCTACAATGAGCAGTTCTTC CASSDRAGDSYNEQFF
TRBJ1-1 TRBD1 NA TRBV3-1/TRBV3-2 TGTGCCAGCAGCCGGGGACAGTTGGGTTTGGCTGAAGCTTTCTTT CASSRGQLGLAEAFF
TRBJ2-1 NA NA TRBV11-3 TGTGCCAGCAGCTTAAGGGCTAGGGCCGGGGGATCCTACAATGAGCAGTTCTTC CASSLRARAGGSYNEQFF
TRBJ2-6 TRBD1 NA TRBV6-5 TGTGCCAGCAGCCCCCAGGGGGCGGGGGCCAACGTCCTGACTTTC CASSPQGAGANVLTF
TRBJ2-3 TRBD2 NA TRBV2 TGTGCCAGCACTAGCGGGGGGGGCCCAGATACGCAGTATTTT CASTSGGGPDTQYF
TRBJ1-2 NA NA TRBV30 TGTGCCTGGACCCTTGCGAGGATGGAGAGTGGCTACACCTTC CAWTLARMESGYTF
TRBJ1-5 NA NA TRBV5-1 TGCGCCAGCAGCTTCACGGGCAATCAGCCCCAGCATTTT CASSFTGNQPQHF
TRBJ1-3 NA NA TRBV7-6 TGTGCCAGCAGCTTGGGGCAGGGAGGAAACACCATATATTTT CASSLGQGGNTIYF
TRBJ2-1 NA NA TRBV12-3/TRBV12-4 TGTGCCAGCAGTTTTAGCTATAGGAATGAGCAGTTCTTC CASSFSYRNEQFF
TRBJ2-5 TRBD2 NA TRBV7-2 TGTGCCAGCAGCTTTGGGATAGCGGGGGGGCGTGGGACCCAGTACTTC CASSFGIAGGRGTQYF
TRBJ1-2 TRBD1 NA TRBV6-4 TGTGCCAGCAGTGACCGGGACAGGGAGCTCGTAGGCTACACCTTC CASSDRDRELVGYTF
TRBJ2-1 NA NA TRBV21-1 TGTGCCAGCAGCCTAACGGCAGGGGACCCCTACAATGAGCAGTTCTTC CASSLTAGDPYNEQFF
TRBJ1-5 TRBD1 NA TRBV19 TGTGCCAGTAGTAGTGTAGACAGGGGAGGCAATCAGCCCCAGCATTTT CASSSVDRGGNQPQHF
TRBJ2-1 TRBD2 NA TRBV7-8 TGTGCCAGCAGCTTTACCCGGGGCGGGGGGGCCGTTGAGCAGTTCTTC CASSFTRGGGAVEQFF
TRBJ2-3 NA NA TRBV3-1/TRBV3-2 TGTGCCAGCAGCCCTATAGGGGGCACAGATACGCAGTATTTT CASSPIGGTDTQYF
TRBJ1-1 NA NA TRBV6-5 TGTGCCAGCAGTTACAGCGACTTCGAGAAAGCTTTCTTT CASSYSDFEKAFF
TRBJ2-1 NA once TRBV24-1 TGTGCCTCCAGTAGAGGGGGTAATGAGCAGTTCTTC CASSRGGNEQFF
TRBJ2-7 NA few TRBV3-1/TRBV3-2 TGTGCCAGCAGCCAAGATGTAGGGGTAAACGAGCAGTACTTC CASSQDVGVNEQYF
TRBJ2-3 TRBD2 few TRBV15 TGTGCCACCAGCAGAGGGGGGAGCGGGGGCACAGATACGCAGTATTTT CATSRGGSGGTDTQYF
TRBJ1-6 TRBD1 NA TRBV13 TGTGCCAGCCACCGGGACAGAAGTAATAATTCACCCCTCCACTTT CASHRDRSNNSPLHF
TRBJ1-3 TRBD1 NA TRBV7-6 TGTGCCAGCAGCTTAGTGGCAGGGGGAACGGGAAACACCATATATTTT CASSLVAGGTGNTIYF
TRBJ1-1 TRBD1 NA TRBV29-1 TGCAGCGTTGCCCTACAGGGGCCCGCTAATACTGAAGCTTTCTTT CSVALQGPANTEAFF
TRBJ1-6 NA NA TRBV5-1 TGCGCCAGCAGTCTCCAGGGGCCGGGTAATTCACCCCTCCACTTT CASSLQGPGNSPLHF
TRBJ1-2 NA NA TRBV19 TGTGCCAGTAGTGCGAGACTTCGCTATGGCTACACCTTC CASSARLRYGYTF
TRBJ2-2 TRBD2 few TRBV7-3 TGTGCCAGCAGCTTAACGGGAGCGGGGTACGGGGAGCTGTTTTTT CASSLTGAGYGELFF
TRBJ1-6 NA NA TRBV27 TGTGCCAGCAGTTTAGGGCGGCCCGGGAGCTCCTATAATTCACCCCTCCACTTT CASSLGRPGSSYNSPLHF
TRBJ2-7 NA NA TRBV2 TGTGCCAGCAGTGAAACTGAGGCTACCTACGAGCAGTACTTC CASSETEATYEQYF
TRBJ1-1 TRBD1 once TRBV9 TGTGCCAGCAGCCAACCCCAGGGGACAGCCCTTGAAGCTTTCTTT CASSQPQGTALEAFF
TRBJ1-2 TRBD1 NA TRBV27 TGTGCCAGCATGCGCGCCGGGACAGGGGAATATGGCTACACCTTC CASMRAGTGEYGYTF
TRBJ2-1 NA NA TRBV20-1 TGCAGTGCGCGGGACAGCGAAGATCAGTTCTTC CSARDSEDQFF
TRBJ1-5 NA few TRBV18 TGTGCCAGCTCACCAGGGCAGGGAGGGAGCAATCAGCCCCAGCATTTT CASSPGQGGSNQPQHF
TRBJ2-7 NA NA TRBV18 TGTGCCAGCTCACCACGGGACACAGTATCCTACGAGCAGTACTTC CASSPRDTVSYEQYF
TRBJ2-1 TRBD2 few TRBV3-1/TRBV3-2 TGTGCCAGCAGCCAAGTTGGGCGGGGGGCGAACAATGAGCAGTTCTTC CASSQVGRGANNEQFF
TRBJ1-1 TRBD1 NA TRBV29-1 TGCAGCGGGATGGGACAGCTGAACACTGAAGCTTTCTTT CSGMGQLNTEAFF
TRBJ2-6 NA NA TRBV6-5 TGTGCCAGCAATAAACAGGGCTCTGGGGCCAACGTCCTGACTTTC CASNKQGSGANVLTF
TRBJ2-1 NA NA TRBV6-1 TGTGCCAGCAGTGAAGCGGAGTGGCTCTCCAAGCAGTTCTTC CASSEAEWLSKQFF
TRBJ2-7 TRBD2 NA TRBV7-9 TGTGCCAGCAGCCGCGGACTAGCGGGGGGCAACTCCTACGAGCAGTACTTC CASSRGLAGGNSYEQYF
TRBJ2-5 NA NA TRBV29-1 TGCAGCGTTCTAGAGGGAGAGACCCAGTACTTC CSVLEGETQYF
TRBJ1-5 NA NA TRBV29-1 TGCAGCGTTGCCCACAGCATTAATCAGCCCCAGCATTTT CSVAHSINQPQHF
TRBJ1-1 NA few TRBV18 TGTGCCAGCTCACCACCCACAGGGATGAACACTGAAGCTTTCTTT CASSPPTGMNTEAFF
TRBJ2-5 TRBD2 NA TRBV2 TGTGCCAGCAGGGCTCGGAGGAGCGGGAGAGAGACCCAGTACTTC CASRARRSGRETQYF
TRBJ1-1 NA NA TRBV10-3 TGTGCCATCAGTGAAGGGGCCGGCCCCCCCTTCTTT CAISEGAGPPFF
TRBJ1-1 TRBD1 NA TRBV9 TGTGCCAGCAGCAACAAACGTACAGGGGGCGGCGGTGAAGCTTTCTTT CASSNKRTGGGGEAFF
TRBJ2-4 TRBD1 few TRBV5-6 TGTGCCAGCAGCCTACTCGGCACAGGGGGCAACATTCAGTACTTC CASSLLGTGGNIQYF
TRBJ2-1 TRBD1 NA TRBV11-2 TGTGCCAGCACCCCCGGACAGGGGGTAGGCAATGAGCAGTTCTTC CASTPGQGVGNEQFF
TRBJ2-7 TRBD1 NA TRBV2 TGTGCCAGCAGTCAGGACAGGGACTACGAGCAGTACTTC CASSQDRDYEQYF
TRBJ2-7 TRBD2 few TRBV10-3 TGTGCCATCAGTGAGGGACTAGCGGAGCAGTACTTC CAISEGLAEQYF
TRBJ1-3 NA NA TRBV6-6 TGTGCCAGTCATGCCAGTTCCTCTGGAAACACCATATATTTT CASHASSSGNTIYF
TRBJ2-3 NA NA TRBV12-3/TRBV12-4 TGTGCCAGCAGTTTACTTTCACAAGATACGCAGTATTTT CASSLLSQDTQYF
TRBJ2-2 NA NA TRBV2 TGTGCCAGCAGCCAGGAGGCCGGGGAGCTGTTTTTT CASSQEAGELFF
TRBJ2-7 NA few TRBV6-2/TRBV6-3 TGTGCCAGCAGTTACTCAGCCGTTATCTACGAGCAGTACTTC CASSYSAVIYEQYF
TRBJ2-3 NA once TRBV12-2 TGTGCAAGTCGCTCGTGGGCGGGGCCCCCAGATACGCAGTATTTT CASRSWAGPPDTQYF